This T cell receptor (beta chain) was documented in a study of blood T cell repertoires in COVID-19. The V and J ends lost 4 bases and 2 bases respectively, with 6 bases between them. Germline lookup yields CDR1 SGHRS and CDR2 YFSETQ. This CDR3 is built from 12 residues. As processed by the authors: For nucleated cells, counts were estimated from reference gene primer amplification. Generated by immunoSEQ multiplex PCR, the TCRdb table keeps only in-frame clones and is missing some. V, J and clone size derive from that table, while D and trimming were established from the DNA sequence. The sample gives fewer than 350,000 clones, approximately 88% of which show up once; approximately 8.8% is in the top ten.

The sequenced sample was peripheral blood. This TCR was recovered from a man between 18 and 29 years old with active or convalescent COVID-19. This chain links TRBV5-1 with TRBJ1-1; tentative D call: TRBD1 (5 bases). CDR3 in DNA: TGCGCCAGCAGCGGGGCAAACACTGAAGCTTTCTTT. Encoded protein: CASSGANTEAFF.